The rows below give T cell receptor beta chains drawn from one sample of a study of blood T cells in healthy people across ages. TCRdb called the 5' RACE reads again in MiXCR, with one record for every CDR3 protein. This table holds approximately 2,000,000 distinct CDR3 sequences, roughly two fifths found once. Sequences were obtained from blood. These receptors were obtained from a human donor in good health. Each CDR3 is given with its conserved first and last residue. D genes are given only for firm matches. Expanded clones get a size class; other rows say once, few or many, or leave the size out.

D gene	V gene	J gene	clone size	CDR3 protein	CDR3 DNA
TRBD1	TRBV20-1	TRBJ1-5	.	CSAKAVARGDDQPQHF	TGCAGTGCCAAGGCCGTGGCCAGGGGGGACGATCAGCCCCAGCATTTT
.	TRBV7-2	TRBJ2-7	.	CASSLAGTGAAYEQYF	TGTGCCAGCAGCTTAGCGGGTACGGGGGCTGCCTACGAGCAGTACTTC
TRBD1	TRBV6-5	TRBJ2-6	.	CASSSEGTGASGANVLTF	TGTGCCAGCAGTTCTGAAGGGACAGGGGCTTCTGGGGCCAACGTCCTGACTTTC
TRBD2	TRBV4-1	TRBJ2-5	few	CASSPGTSGIQETQYF	TGCGCCAGCAGCCCGGGGACTAGCGGAATTCAAGAGACCCAGTACTTC
TRBD2	TRBV7-2	TRBJ2-6	.	CASSLRGGGASGANVLTF	TGTGCCAGCAGCTTAAGGGGCGGGGGGGCCTCTGGGGCCAACGTCCTGACTTTC
.	TRBV10-3	TRBJ1-2	.	CAITDIYGIRYGYTF	TGTGCCATCACAGACATATACGGAATACGATACGGCTACACCTTC
.	TRBV15	TRBJ2-6	.	CATNLRVRGAGANVLTF	TGTGCCACCAATCTTCGCGTTAGGGGGGCTGGGGCCAACGTCCTGACTTTC
TRBD2	TRBV20-1	TRBJ2-1	.	CSAARYGGGADEQFF	TGCAGTGCTGCACGCTACGGCGGGGGGGCAGATGAGCAGTTCTTC
TRBD1	TRBV5-1	TRBJ1-1	.	CASLRDRGVRGTEAFF	TGCGCCAGCCTCCGGGACAGGGGAGTTAGAGGCACTGAAGCTTTCTTT
.	TRBV7-2	TRBJ1-5	few	CASSTEGASHQPQHF	TGTGCCAGCAGCACCGAGGGCGCTTCCCATCAGCCCCAGCATTTT
TRBD2	TRBV7-9	TRBJ2-1	few	CASSSTSGGAGEQFF	TGTGCCAGCAGCTCGACTAGCGGGGGGGCTGGTGAGCAGTTCTTC
.	TRBV7-2	TRBJ2-3	few	CASSLGRAEEYF	TGTGCCAGCAGCTTGGGCAGGGCTGAGGAGTATTTT
.	TRBV9	TRBJ2-4	many	CASSRGSKNIQYF	TGTGCCAGCAGCAGAGGGTCCAAAAACATTCAGTACTTC
TRBD2	TRBV4-3	TRBJ2-1	.	CASSQERLADHNEQFF	TGCGCCAGCAGCCAAGAGAGACTAGCGGACCACAATGAGCAGTTCTTC
.	TRBV4-2	TRBJ2-7	.	CASSQAMFGSLSYEQYF	TGTGCCAGCAGCCAGGCAATGTTCGGGTCCCTCTCCTACGAGCAGTACTTC
TRBD1	TRBV29-1	TRBJ1-5	few	CSVAPTGGNQPQHF	TGCAGCGTCGCCCCCACAGGGGGAAATCAGCCCCAGCATTTT
.	TRBV7-2	TRBJ1-2	.	CASSYRQPLGDTGYTF	TGTGCCAGCAGCTACCGACAGCCCCTAGGGGATACTGGCTACACCTTC
.	TRBV7-3	TRBJ2-7	many	CASSPSFSPLYEQYF	TGTGCCAGCAGCCCCTCGTTTAGTCCGTTATACGAGCAGTACTTC
.	TRBV11-2	TRBJ2-6	.	CASSGNLGANVLTF	TGTGCCAGCAGCGGGAACCTCGGGGCCAACGTCCTGACTTTC
.	TRBV3-1	TRBJ2-3	.	CASSQDLAQTQYF	TGTGCCAGCAGCCAAGATCTCGCCCAAACGCAGTATTTT
.	TRBV29-1	TRBJ2-7	.	CSVEARQGEQYF	TGCAGCGTTGAAGCGCGCCAGGGCGAGCAGTACTTC
.	TRBV12-3/TRBV12-4	TRBJ2-5	few	CASSFGVRGQYF	TGTGCCAGCAGTTTTGGGGTGCGAGGCCAGTACTTC
.	TRBV4-2	TRBJ1-4	.	CASSQNGQTNEKLFF	TGTGCCAGCAGCCAGAACGGACAGACTAATGAAAAACTGTTTTTT
TRBD2	TRBV20-1	TRBJ2-7	few	CSAKLAGTFYEQYF	TGCAGTGCTAAGCTAGCGGGGACCTTCTACGAGCAGTACTTC
TRBD2	TRBV7-2	TRBJ2-3	many	CASSRMTSGSTDTQYF	TGTGCCAGCAGTCGTATGACTAGCGGTAGCACAGATACGCAGTATTTT
TRBD1	TRBV25-1	TRBJ2-7	once	CASSDPGQLSYEQYF	TGTGCCAGCAGTGACCCGGGACAGCTCTCCTACGAGCAGTACTTC
TRBD1	TRBV12-3/TRBV12-4	TRBJ2-3	few	CASSSDRGLTDTQYF	TGTGCCAGCAGTTCCGACAGGGGGCTTACGGATACGCAGTATTTT
TRBD1	TRBV15	TRBJ1-2	few	CATSNDRGDGYTF	TGTGCCACCAGCAACGACAGGGGCGATGGCTACACCTTC
.	TRBV2	TRBJ2-1	few	CASTPAGYNEQFF	TGTGCCAGCACCCCAGCGGGTTACAATGAGCAGTTCTTC
.	TRBV12-3/TRBV12-4	TRBJ1-1	once	CASTMGVGEAFF	TGTGCCAGCACCATGGGGGTGGGTGAAGCTTTCTTT